The clone carrying this T cell receptor (beta chain) has more than one count but fewer than ten. The antigen is not known. The investigators reverse transcribed all of the isolated RNA, so they sequenced expressed TCRB transcripts. Generated by immunoSEQ multiplex PCR, the TCRdb table keeps only in-frame clones and is missing some. This table holds roughly 400,000 clones, 9.6% found once. The data were obtained in a study of beta chain features in type 1 diabetes. The overall study: All of the samples together had around 110,000,000 sorted cells examined.

Per germline, CDR1 SGHNT and CDR2 YYREEE (reference sequence). This CDR3 spans 15 amino acids. V lost 2 bases to trimming and J lost 2 bases; unmatched junction nucleotides: 2. General study points: Researchers report that Type 1 diabetes patients had moderately but significantly shorter TCRB CDR3s across all four CD4+ subsets. A pattern of fewer insertions and more deletions at VDJ junctions was seen in type 1 diabetes patients.

The rearrangement joins TRBV5-4 to TRBJ2-4; 9 positions match TRBD1. The sequence was collected from a man under 40 with type 1 diabetes. Sequenced input: central memory CD4+ T cells from blood. Here the CDR3 reads CASSFDRGSKNIQYF. The CDR3 coding sequence is TGTGCCAGCAGCTTCGACAGGGGGTCCAAAAACATTCAGTACTTC.